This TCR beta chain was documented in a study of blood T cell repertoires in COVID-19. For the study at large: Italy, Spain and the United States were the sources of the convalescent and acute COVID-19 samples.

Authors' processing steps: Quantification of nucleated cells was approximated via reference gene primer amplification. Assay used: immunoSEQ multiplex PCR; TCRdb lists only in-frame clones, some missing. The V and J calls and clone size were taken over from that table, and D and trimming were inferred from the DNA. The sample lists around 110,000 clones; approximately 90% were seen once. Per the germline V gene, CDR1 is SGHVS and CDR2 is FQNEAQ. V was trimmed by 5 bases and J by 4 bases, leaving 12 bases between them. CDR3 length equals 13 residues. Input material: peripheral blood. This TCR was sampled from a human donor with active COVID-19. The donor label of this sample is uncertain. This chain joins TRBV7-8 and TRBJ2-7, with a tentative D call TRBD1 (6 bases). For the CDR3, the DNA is TGTGCCAGCAGCCAAACAGGGTCGTACGAGCAGTACTTC. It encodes CASSQTGSYEQYF.